This TCR beta chain was retrieved from a study of blood T cell repertoires in COVID-19. As for the study in general: COVID-19 samples from acute and convalescent phases originated in the United States, Italy and Spain. PBMCs, B-cell-depleted T cells, or T cells were the source of the cDNA or gDNA that made up the material.

Original processing methods: Reference gene primers were amplified, and this amplification served to estimate nucleated cell counts. Assay used: immunoSEQ multiplex PCR; TCRdb lists only in-frame clones, some missing. That table gives V, J and clone size, and the DNA gave D and trimming. The repertoire includes about 71,000 clones, roughly 80% of them detected once, and approximately 6.9% sits in the top ten. Recruited during active infection, patients (from Seattle) were subsequently followed longitudinally. Germline V lookup: CDR1 LGHNA, CDR2 YNFKEQ. The CDR3 runs to 16 residues. V was pared by 0 bases and J by 5 bases, with 5 bases of the junction left unmatched.

The material sequenced was peripheral blood. This TCR came from a man aged 25-45 years with COVID-19, enrolled during active disease. The chain employs TRBV4-2 and TRBJ2-2, with 8 bases lining up with TRBD2. CDR3 protein: CASSQETGGPTGELFF. Written as DNA, the CDR3 is TGTGCCAGCAGCCAAGAGACGGGAGGGCCAACCGGGGAGCTGTTTTTT.